This entry lists 16 T cell receptor beta chains sequenced from one sample in a study of control samples from healthy donors and cancer patients. Generated by immunoSEQ multiplex PCR, the TCRdb table keeps only in-frame clones and is missing some. The table has about 94,000 clones, about nine tenths seen once; the top ten hold around 3.5%. Specimen: blood. Receptors were obtained from a woman between 18 and 29 years old in good health.

The CDR3 DNA follows: TGTGCCAGCAGTTATGGTGGCAGGGGGGAAGCTTTCTTT. Its translation: CASSYGGRGEAFF. The genes are TRBV27 and TRBJ1-1; 7 bases agree with TRBD1. The CDR3 is made up of 13 amino acids. Trimming at V came to 4 bases and at J to 8 bases, leaving 7 bases not matched to a gene. Germline assignment: CDR1 MNHEY and CDR2 SMNVEV (reference sequence).

Concerning this clone: This sample includes further DNA sequences coding for the same CDR3. The chain employs TRBV3-1 (or the pseudogene TRBV3-2) and TRBJ2-1; TRBD1 aligns across 7 bases. The CDR3 extends over 11 amino acids. The junction had 5 bases not matched to a gene; V was cut back by 6 bases and J by 12 bases. CDR1 and CDR2 from the germline V gene are LGHDT and YNNKEL (reference sequence). The CDR3 DNA reads TGTGCCAGCAGTCGGGACAGTGGGCAGTTCTTC. Protein product: CASSRDSGQFF.

The chain links TRBV6-1 to TRBJ2-7; 9 bases match TRBD1. Trimming at V came to 3 bases and at J to 3 bases, leaving 3 bases not matched to a gene. CDR3 length: 14 amino acids. From germline, CDR1 is MNHNS and CDR2 SASEGT. In nucleotides, the CDR3 is TGTGCCAGCAGTGATGGGACAGGGAACTACGAGCAGTACTTC. This encodes CASSDGTGNYEQYF.

The chain couples TRBV27 to TRBJ1-6, with D unresolved. V dropped 6 bases and J dropped 9 bases, with 12 bases sitting between them. Germline V gene sequence: CDR1 MNHEY, CDR2 SMNVEV (reference sequence). The CDR3 runs 13 residues. This chain's CDR3 is CASSFLDGSPLHF. CDR3 in DNA: TGTGCCAGCAGCTTCCTCGATGGTTCACCCCTCCACTTT.

As DNA, the CDR3 is TGTGCCAGCAGTTCTCTCGGGACAGGGAACACCGGGGAGCTGTTTTTT. The encoded protein is CASSSLGTGNTGELFF. The chain joins TRBV5-6 to TRBJ2-2, with 8 bases aligning to TRBD1. Per the germline V gene, CDR1 is SGHDT and CDR2 is YYEEEE. CDR3 length: 16 residues. V lost 5 bases and J lost 1; bases outside the gene matches: 7.

The V gene is TRBV24-1, the J gene TRBJ1-5; D is perhaps TRBD1 (5 bases). V dropped 1 base and J dropped 4 bases, with 7 bases sitting between them. CDR3 length equals 14 residues. CDR1 is KGHDR, CDR2 SFDVKD, per germline. The CDR3 DNA follows: TGTGCCACCAGTGATTTTGGGGGGAATCAGCCCCAGCATTTT. Amino acids: CATSDFGGNQPQHF.

This clone appeared a few times. The gene calls are TRBV19 and TRBJ2-7, with D possibly matching TRBD2 (6 bases). Trimming cost V 3 bases and J 1 base, with 13 bases left between them. This CDR3 has 15 residues. Germline values: CDR1 LNHDA, CDR2 SQIVND (reference sequence). DNA of the CDR3: TGTGCCAGTAGTATCCGGGACTCCCCATCCTACGAGCAGTACTTC. Translated, it gives CASSIRDSPSYEQYF.

The chain joins TRBV6-1 to TRBJ2-5; D is possibly TRBD1 (5 bases). CDR3 length: 14 amino acids. V shed 0 bases and J shed 5 bases, with 10 bases lying between them. CDR1 MNHNS and CDR2 SASEGT come from the germline V gene. The CDR3 DNA is TGTGCCAGCAGTGAAGCCCAGGGAATCGAGACCCAGTACTTC. Amino acids: CASSEAQGIETQYF.

This clone was seen more than once but under ten times. V is TRBV19 and J is TRBJ1-5; a weak D match, TRBD1 (6 bases). This CDR3 has 14 residues. Looked up from germline, CDR1 is LNHDA and CDR2 is SQIVND (reference sequence). V was pared by 3 bases and J by 3 bases, with 9 bases between. CDR3 residues: CASSIGQLNQPQHF. The CDR3, as DNA: TGTGCCAGTAGTATCGGACAGCTCAATCAGCCCCAGCATTTT. Using reference TRBV19 and TRBJ1-5 for the parts outside the CDR3, the full variable domain is DGGITQSPKYLFRKEGQNVTLSCEQNLNHDAMYWYRQDPGQGLRLIYYSQIVNDFQKGDIAEGYSVSREKKESFPLTVTSAQKNPTAFYLCASSIGQLNQPQHFGDGTRLSIL.

V gene TRBV6-5 combines with J gene TRBJ1-1; a weak D match, TRBD1 (5 bases). CDR1 and CDR2 from the germline V gene are MNHEY and SVGAGI. This CDR3 is built from 12 residues. V shed 5 bases and J shed 5 bases, with 9 bases lying between them. The CDR3 DNA is TGTGCCAGCAGTATTAGACAGACTGAAGCTTTCTTT. Amino acids: CASSIRQTEAFF.

V usage is TRBV7-2 and J usage is TRBJ2-1; 11 bases align to TRBD1. CDR3 size: 15 residues. The germline CDR1 and CDR2 sequences are SGHTA and FQGNSA. J lost 8 bases, V lost 6 bases, and 9 bases had no gene match. DNA for the CDR3: TGTGCCAGCAGTTGGGGACAGGGGGTTCTTGATGAGCAGTTCTTC. Translation gives CASSWGQGVLDEQFF.

The V gene is TRBV7-9, the J gene TRBJ2-5, with 7 bases matching TRBD2. Germline V gene lookup returns CDR1 SEHNR and CDR2 FQNEAQ (reference sequence). The CDR3 totals 15 residues. The V segment lost 5 bases and the J segment 5 bases; nucleotides outside the gene matches: 11. This CDR3 reads CASSPGRGPEETQYF. CDR3 sequence (DNA): TGTGCCAGCAGCCCAGGGAGGGGACCGGAGGAGACCCAGTACTTC.

This clone was observed a few times. In DNA form, the CDR3 reads TGTGCCAGCAGCTTGGGACAGGGTGAAAATGGCTACACCTTC. Amino acid sequence: CASSLGQGENGYTF. The chain combines TRBV5-4 with TRBJ1-2; the match to TRBD1 covers 7 bases. V gave up 0 bases and J gave up 6 bases; unmatched junction bases: 5. The CDR3 is made up of 14 amino acids. Germline V gene sequence: CDR1 SGHNT, CDR2 YYREEE (reference sequence).

CDR3 sequence reads: CASSLVSGSGETQYF. The DNA of the CDR3 is TGTGCCAGCAGCTTAGTGTCAGGGTCGGGGGAGACCCAGTACTTC. V usage is TRBV7-7 and J usage is TRBJ2-5, with D perhaps TRBD1 or TRBD2 (5 bases each). Germline V gene lookup returns CDR1 SSHAT and CDR2 FNYEAQ (reference sequence). V was shortened by 1 base and J by 5 bases, with 14 bases between the two germline ends. This CDR3 has 15 amino acids.

The chain links TRBV7-8 to TRBJ2-1; 9 bases agree with TRBD1. With V trimmed by 4 bases and J by 1 base, 5 bases remained unmatched. CDR1 and CDR2 from the germline V gene are SGHVS and FQNEAQ. The CDR3 is 16 amino acids. The CDR3 sequence is CASSSTGTGSYNEQFF. The CDR3 nucleotides read TGTGCCAGCAGCTCGACCGGGACAGGGTCCTACAATGAGCAGTTCTTC.

This chain uses TRBV25-1 with TRBJ2-3; D not certain. Trimming pared 6 bases from V and 5 bases from J, leaving 9 bases between. The CDR3 is made up of 12 amino acids. Germline V lookup: CDR1 MGHDK, CDR2 SYGVNS. The CDR3 nucleotides read TGTGCCAGCAGACTTAGTGGAGATACGCAGTATTTT. Protein sequence: CASRLSGDTQYF.